The present entry profiles one T cell receptor beta chain with its context. Its antigen is still unknown. No clone much larger than this one lies a single base away; base qualities are absent. This entry comes from a study of T cell changes during pregnancy in multiple sclerosis (dated by TCRdb to the late 2010s). Concerning the study at large: In women with multiple sclerosis, the researchers looked at how the T cell repertoire shifted as pregnancy progressed.

The library was produced with the immunoSEQ multiplex PCR assay. In its TCRdb copy, this immuneACCESS table keeps in-frame sequences only and misses some clones. Where compared with another copy, unresolved V genes explain less than half of these, and the others have no known cause. The sample includes about 49,000 clones, with 92% observed a single time. Of the sample, approximately 0.41% is held by the ten largest clones. Spanning cysteine to phenylalanine, the CDR3 consists of 11 amino acids. The read is trimmed to its CDR3 DNA, 33 bases read in frame from base 1. The germline V gene sets CDR1 to SGHTS and CDR2 to YDEGEE. V is pared back by 2 bases and J by 14 bases, with 11 bases lying between the germline termini.

The sample consisted of CD4+ T cells from peripheral blood mononuclear cells, taken in the second trimester of pregnancy. The source of this sequence is a female donor in good health, enrolled as a control in a pregnancy study. Recombination connected TRBV5-8 to TRBJ1-3; a confident D gene designation cannot be given. The CDR3 is CASSFEAFVYF. The DNA sequence reads TGTGCCAGCAGCTTCGAGGCCTTCGTATATTTT.